This T cell receptor beta chain was recorded in a study of cytomegalovirus exposure and HLA in healthy donors. Whole-study results and caveats: Testing in vitro showed three CMV-associated chains specific for CMV antigens. A later analysis found first-cohort TCR clusters tended to co-occur in the 100 to 150 validation repertoires. A classifier reportedly called cytomegalovirus status with high sensitivity and specificity.

Produced via immunoSEQ multiplex PCR; TCRdb's table is partial and in-frame only. The sample consists of about 170,000 clones, roughly nine tenths of them appearing once. About this clone itself: Its antigen is currently unknown.

Sequenced: PBMCs. This receptor was identified in a woman under 30 in good health and CMV-seropositive.

DNA for the CDR3: TGTGCCAGCAGCTTACAGGGATTGGGGCAAGAGACCCAGTACTTC. Residues: CASSLQGLGQETQYF. This chain links TRBV5-6 with TRBJ2-5; maybe TRBD1 (6 bases). The CDR3 sequence is 15 residues long. Trimming pared 2 bases from V and 2 bases from J, leaving 13 bases between. Germline V CDR1 and CDR2: SGHDT, YYEEEE. Complete variable domain (other parts from reference TRBV5-6 and TRBJ2-5): DAGVTQSPTHLIKTRGQQVTLRCSPKSGHDTVSWYQQALGQGPQFIFQYYEEEERQRGNFPDRFSGHQFPNYSSELNVNALLLGDSALYLCASSLQGLGQETQYFGPGTRLLVL.